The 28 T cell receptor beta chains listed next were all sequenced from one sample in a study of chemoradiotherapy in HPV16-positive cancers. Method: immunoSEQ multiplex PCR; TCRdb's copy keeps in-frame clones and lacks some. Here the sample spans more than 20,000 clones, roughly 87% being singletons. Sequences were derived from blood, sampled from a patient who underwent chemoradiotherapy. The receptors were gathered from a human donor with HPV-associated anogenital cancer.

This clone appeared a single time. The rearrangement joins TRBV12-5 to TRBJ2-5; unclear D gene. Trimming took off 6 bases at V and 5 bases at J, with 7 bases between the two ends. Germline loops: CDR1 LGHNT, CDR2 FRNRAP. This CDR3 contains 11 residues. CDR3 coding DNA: TGTGCTAGTGGCCCCGGGGAGACCCAGTACTTC. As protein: CASGPGETQYF.

CDR3 DNA: TGTGCCAGCAGCTTTGAGGCCAACACTGAAGCTTTCTTT. Translating gives CASSFEANTEAFF. The rearrangement links TRBV7-9 to TRBJ1-1; D is unresolved. The CDR3 length is 13 residues. Trimming removed 3 bases at V and 2 bases at J, with 7 bases between. Per the germline V gene, CDR1 is SEHNR and CDR2 is FQNEAQ (reference sequence).

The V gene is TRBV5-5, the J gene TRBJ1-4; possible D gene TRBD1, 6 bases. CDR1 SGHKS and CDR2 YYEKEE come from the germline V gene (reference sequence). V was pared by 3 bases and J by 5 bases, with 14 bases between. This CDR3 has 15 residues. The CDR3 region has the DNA TGTGCCAGCAGCTCCCTCAGGGACACAAATGAAAAACTGTTTTTT. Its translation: CASSSLRDTNEKLFF.

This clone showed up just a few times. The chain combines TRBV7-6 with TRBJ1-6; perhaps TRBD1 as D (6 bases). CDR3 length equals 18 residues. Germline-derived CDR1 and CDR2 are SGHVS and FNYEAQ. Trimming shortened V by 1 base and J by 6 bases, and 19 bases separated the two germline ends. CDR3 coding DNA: TGTGCCAGCAGCTTAGGGCCTCTAAGGCAGGGGCGTAATTCACCCCTCCACTTT. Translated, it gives CASSLGPLRQGRNSPLHF.

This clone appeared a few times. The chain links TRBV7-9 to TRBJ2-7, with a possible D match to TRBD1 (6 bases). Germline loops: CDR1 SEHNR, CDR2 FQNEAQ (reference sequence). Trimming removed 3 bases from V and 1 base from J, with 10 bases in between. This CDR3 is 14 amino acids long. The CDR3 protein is CASSLGDISYEQYF. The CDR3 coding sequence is TGTGCCAGCAGCTTGGGGGACATTTCCTACGAGCAGTACTTC.

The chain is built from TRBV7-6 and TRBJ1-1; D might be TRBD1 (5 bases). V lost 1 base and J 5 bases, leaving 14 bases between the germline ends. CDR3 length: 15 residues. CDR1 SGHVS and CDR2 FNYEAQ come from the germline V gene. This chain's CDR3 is CASSLDPKWGTEAFF. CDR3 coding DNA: TGTGCCAGCAGCTTAGACCCTAAGTGGGGGACTGAAGCTTTCTTT.

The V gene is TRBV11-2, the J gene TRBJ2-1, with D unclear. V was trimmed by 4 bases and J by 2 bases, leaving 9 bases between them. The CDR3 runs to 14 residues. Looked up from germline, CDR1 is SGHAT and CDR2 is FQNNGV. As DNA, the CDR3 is TGTGCCAGCAGCTCGCCTCCACCCTACAATGAGCAGTTCTTC. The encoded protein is CASSSPPPYNEQFF.

DNA of the CDR3: TGTGCCAGCAGTTCCCAAGGTTCACCCCTCCACTTT. This encodes CASSSQGSPLHF. The chain links TRBV27 to TRBJ1-6, with D uncertain. With 4 bases removed from V and 9 bases from J, the gap between germline ends came to 7 bases. Germline V lookup: CDR1 MNHEY, CDR2 SMNVEV (reference sequence). The CDR3 has 12 residues.

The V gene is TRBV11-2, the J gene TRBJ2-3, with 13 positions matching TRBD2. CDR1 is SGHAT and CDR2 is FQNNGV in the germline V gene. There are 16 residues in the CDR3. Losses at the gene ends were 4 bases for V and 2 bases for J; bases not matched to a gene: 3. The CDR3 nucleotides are TGTGCCAGCAGCTCGGGACTAGCGGGGAACACAGATACGCAGTATTTT. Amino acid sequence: CASSSGLAGNTDTQYF.

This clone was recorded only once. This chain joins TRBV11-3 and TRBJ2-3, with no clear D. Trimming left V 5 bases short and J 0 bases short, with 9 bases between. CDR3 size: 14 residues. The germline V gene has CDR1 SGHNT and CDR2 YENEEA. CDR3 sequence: CASSPGSSTDTQYF. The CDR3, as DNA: TGTGCCAGCAGCCCCGGCTCTAGCACAGATACGCAGTATTTT. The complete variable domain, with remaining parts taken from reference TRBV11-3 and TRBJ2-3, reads EAGVVQSPRYKIIEKKQPVAFWCNPISGHNTLYWYLQNLGQGPELLIRYENEEAVDDSQLPKDRFSAERLKGVDSTLKIQPAELGDSAVYLCASSPGSSTDTQYFGPGTRLTVL.

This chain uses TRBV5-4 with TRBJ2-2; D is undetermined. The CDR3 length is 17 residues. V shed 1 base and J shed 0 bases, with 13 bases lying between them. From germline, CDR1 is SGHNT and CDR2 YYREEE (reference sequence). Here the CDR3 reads CASSLSSFGPNTGELFF. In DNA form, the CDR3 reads TGTGCCAGCAGCTTGTCAAGCTTCGGGCCGAACACCGGGGAGCTGTTTTTT.

CDR3 in DNA: TGTGCCAGCAGTGGGCAAAGGAACTATGGCTACACCTTC. It yields the protein CASSGQRNYGYTF. The V and J genes are TRBV6-5 and TRBJ1-2, with D uncertain. Trimming pared 5 bases from V and 2 bases from J, leaving 9 bases between. The CDR3 length is 13 residues. The germline V gene has CDR1 MNHEY and CDR2 SVGAGI.

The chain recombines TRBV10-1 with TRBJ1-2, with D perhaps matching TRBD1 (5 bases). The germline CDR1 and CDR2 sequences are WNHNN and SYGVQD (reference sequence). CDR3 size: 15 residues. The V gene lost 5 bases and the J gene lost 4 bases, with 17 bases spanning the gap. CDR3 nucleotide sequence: TGCGCCAGCAGTCCCTCAGGGATAAAACGCTATGGCTACACCTTC. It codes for CASSPSGIKRYGYTF.

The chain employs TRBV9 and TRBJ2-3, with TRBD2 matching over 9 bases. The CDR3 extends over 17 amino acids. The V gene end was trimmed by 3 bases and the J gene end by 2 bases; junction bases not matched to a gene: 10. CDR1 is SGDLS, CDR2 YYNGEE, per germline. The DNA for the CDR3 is TGTGCCAGCAGCGAGACCTCGGCTAGCGGGATCACAGATACGCAGTATTTT. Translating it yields CASSETSASGITDTQYF.

CDR3 in amino acids: CASSGGGTEAFF. CDR3 nucleotides: TGTGCCAGCTCGGGAGGGGGGACTGAAGCTTTCTTT. The V call is TRBV9, the J call TRBJ1-1, with D possibly TRBD1 on 6 matching bases. Per germline, CDR1 SGDLS and CDR2 YYNGEE. V was cut by 7 bases and J by 5 bases, with 12 bases left in between. There are 12 residues in the CDR3.

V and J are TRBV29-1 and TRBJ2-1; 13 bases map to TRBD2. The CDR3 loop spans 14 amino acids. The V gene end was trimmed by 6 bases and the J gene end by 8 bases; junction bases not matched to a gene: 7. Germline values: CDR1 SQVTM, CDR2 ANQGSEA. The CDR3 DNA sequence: TGCAGCGTGGCGACTAGCGGGGGGATCGATGAGCAGTTCTTC. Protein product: CSVATSGGIDEQFF.

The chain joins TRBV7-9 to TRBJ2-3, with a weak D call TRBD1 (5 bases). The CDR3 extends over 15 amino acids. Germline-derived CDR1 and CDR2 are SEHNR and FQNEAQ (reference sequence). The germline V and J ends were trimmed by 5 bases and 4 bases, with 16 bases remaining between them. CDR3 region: CASSEIRVVADTQYF. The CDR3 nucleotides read TGTGCCAGCAGCGAAATCAGGGTAGTGGCAGATACGCAGTATTTT.

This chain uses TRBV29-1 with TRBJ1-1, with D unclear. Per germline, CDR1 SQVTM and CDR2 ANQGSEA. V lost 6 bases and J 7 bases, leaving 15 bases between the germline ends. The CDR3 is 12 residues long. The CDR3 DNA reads TGCAGCGTCAACGCCTGGGCAGGTGAAGCTTTCTTT. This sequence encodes CSVNAWAGEAFF.

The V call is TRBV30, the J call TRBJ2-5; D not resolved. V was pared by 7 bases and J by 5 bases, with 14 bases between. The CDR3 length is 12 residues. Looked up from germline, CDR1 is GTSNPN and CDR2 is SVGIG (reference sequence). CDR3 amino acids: CALIRDVETQYF. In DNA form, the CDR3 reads TGTGCCTTGATAAGAGACGTTGAGACCCAGTACTTC.

For the CDR3, the DNA is TGCGCCAGCAGCCAAGTAATGGGGTGGAATCAGCCCCAGCATTTT. This gives the protein CASSQVMGWNQPQHF. The rearrangement joins TRBV4-3 to TRBJ1-5; D not certain. The CDR3 is 15 residues long. Between the trimmed V and J ends, which lost 1 base and 4 bases, there was a span of 11 bases. From germline, CDR1 is LGHNA and CDR2 YSLEER.

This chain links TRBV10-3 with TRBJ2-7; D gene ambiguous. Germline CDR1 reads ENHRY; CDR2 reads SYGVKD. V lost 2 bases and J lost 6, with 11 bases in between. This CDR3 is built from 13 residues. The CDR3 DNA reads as TGTGCCATCAGTGAGAGTACAACGGGCGAGCAGTACTTC. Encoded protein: CAISESTTGEQYF.

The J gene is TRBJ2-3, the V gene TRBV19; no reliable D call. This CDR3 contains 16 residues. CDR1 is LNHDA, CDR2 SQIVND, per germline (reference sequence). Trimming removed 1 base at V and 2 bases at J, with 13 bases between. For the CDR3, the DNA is TGTGCCAGTAGTATAGCCAGGACCTTCGACACAGATACGCAGTATTTT. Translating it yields CASSIARTFDTDTQYF.

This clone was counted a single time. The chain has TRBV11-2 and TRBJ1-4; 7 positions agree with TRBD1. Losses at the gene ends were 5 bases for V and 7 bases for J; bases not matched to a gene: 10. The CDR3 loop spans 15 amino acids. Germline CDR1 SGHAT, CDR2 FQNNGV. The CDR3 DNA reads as TGTGCCAGCAGCCTCTCGACAGGGCATGGTGAAAAACTGTTTTTT. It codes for CASSLSTGHGEKLFF.

The CDR3 nucleotides read TGCGCCAGCAGCCAAGCAATGCGTACACTCCGACTAGCGGGAGGATACGAGCAGTACTTC. This gives the protein CASSQAMRTLRLAGGYEQYF. J is TRBJ2-7 and V is TRBV4-1, with 13 bases that match TRBD2. The V segment lost 1 base and the J segment 4 bases; nucleotides outside the gene matches: 16. The CDR3 totals 20 residues. CDR1 is MGHRA and CDR2 is YSYEKL in the germline V gene.

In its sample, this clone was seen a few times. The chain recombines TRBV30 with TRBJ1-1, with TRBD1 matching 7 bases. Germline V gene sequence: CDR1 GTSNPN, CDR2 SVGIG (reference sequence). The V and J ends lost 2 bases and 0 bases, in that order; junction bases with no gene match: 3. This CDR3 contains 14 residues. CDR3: CAWSRTGVNTEAFF. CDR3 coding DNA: TGTGCCTGGAGTAGAACAGGGGTGAACACTGAAGCTTTCTTT.

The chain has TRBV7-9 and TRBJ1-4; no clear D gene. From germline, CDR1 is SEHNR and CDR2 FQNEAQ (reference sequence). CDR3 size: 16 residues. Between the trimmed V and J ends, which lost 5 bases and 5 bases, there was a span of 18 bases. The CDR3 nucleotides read TGTGCCAGCAGCGTGGTGGCGTGGGCGGAGAATGAAAAACTGTTTTTT. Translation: CASSVVAWAENEKLFF.

CDR3: CASRLAGVTYNEQFF. The CDR3 region has the DNA TGTGCCAGTAGGCTAGCGGGCGTGACCTACAATGAGCAGTTCTTC. V usage is TRBV19 and J usage is TRBJ2-1, with 8 bases identical to TRBD2. The V gene end was trimmed by 6 bases and the J gene end by 2 bases; junction bases not matched to a gene: 6. The CDR3 spans 15 residues. Germline CDR1 reads LNHDA; CDR2 reads SQIVND (reference sequence).

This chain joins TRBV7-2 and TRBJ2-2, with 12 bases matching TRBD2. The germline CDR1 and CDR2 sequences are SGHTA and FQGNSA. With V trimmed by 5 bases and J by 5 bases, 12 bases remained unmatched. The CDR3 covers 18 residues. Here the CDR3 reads CASSHRQGTSGWTGELFF. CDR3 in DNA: TGTGCCAGCAGCCACCGTCAGGGGACTAGCGGGTGGACCGGGGAGCTGTTTTTT.